This T cell receptor beta chain originates from a study of T cells of healthy individuals (dated by TCRdb to the late 2010s). The germline V gene encodes CDR1 MNHEY and CDR2 SVGAGI. The junction shows trimming of 6 bases on V and 5 bases on J, plus 13 bases between the germline ends. The CDR3, cysteine through phenylalanine, is 14 amino acids long. The CDR3 DNA has 42 bases and is translated from base 1. To prepare the library, 5' RACE was applied. Sequencing was carried out with an Illumina MiSeq. TCRdb itself trimmed the public reads at Q25 with fastp, ran MiXCR and retained productive beta chains. Each entry merges the rows of one CDR3 protein and shows their most common DNA and genes. The sample profile shows 53,000 or so distinct CDR3 sequences; 14% to 15% of them were found once. Roughly 16% of the sample comes from the top ten. On this clonotype: Its antigen target is currently unknown. The record has no base qualities; no much larger clone is one base away.

The sequence was collected from a human donor in good health. Recombination connected TRBV6-5 to TRBJ1-4; no confident D gene assignment can be made. The CDR3 loop reads CASRTHAPNEKLFF. The DNA reads TGTGCCAGCAGAACCCACGCGCCCAATGAAAAACTGTTTTTT.